The 29 T cell receptor beta chains presented below share a single source sample, sequenced in a study of T cell repertoires in cytomegalovirus infection. TCRdb re-called the reads with MiXCR, one entry per CDR3 protein. The data contain under 300,000 distinct CDR3 sequences, about 12% of them singletons. Sequencing input: PBMCs. These receptors were collected from a human donor in good health (CMV status not recorded). Some clones in this sample may be carry-over from other donors' samples.

This clonotype was detected many times. This chain uses TRBV7-2 with TRBJ2-3; possible D gene TRBD1, 5 bases. CDR3 length equals 14 residues. The V and J ends lost 6 bases and 4 bases respectively, with 14 bases between them. CDR1 and CDR2 (germline): SGHTA, FQGNSA. CDR3 sequence: CASRGVFEADTQYF. The CDR3, as DNA: TGTGCCAGCAGAGGGGTCTTTGAGGCAGATACGCAGTATTTT.

This clonotype was detected many times. J is TRBJ2-1 and V is TRBV7-8, with 8 bases fitting TRBD1. Germline V gene sequence: CDR1 SGHVS, CDR2 FQNEAQ. CDR3 length equals 13 residues. CDR3 sequence: CASGTGTYNEQFF. DNA for the CDR3: TGTGCTTCCGGGACAGGCACCTACAATGAGCAGTTCTTC.

This clonotype was counted a few times. The rearrangement uses TRBV20-1 and TRBJ2-3; 8 bases are a match to TRBD2. This CDR3 is 20 amino acids long. Germline trimming cut 0 bases from V and 0 bases from J; bases unmatched to any gene: 17. Germline CDR1 reads DFQATT; CDR2 reads SNEGSKA (reference sequence). CDR3 DNA sequence: TGCAGTGCTAGAGATCGGAGGGGGAGTAGCGGGGTCTTTAGCACAGATACGCAGTATTTT. Translated: CSARDRRGSSGVFSTDTQYF.

The chain uses TRBV20-1 and TRBJ2-5; D is unclear. This CDR3 is built from 13 residues. Germline V gives CDR1 DFQATT, CDR2 SNEGSKA (reference sequence). V was shortened by 1 base and J by 5 bases, with 11 bases between the two germline ends. In nucleotides, the CDR3 is TGCAGTGCTAGAGTCGGAATGACGGAGACCCAGTACTTC. This sequence encodes CSARVGMTETQYF.

This clonotype was picked up many times. V usage is TRBV7-3 and J usage is TRBJ1-1, with no clear D. Between the trimmed V and J ends, which lost 5 bases and 8 bases, there was a span of 12 bases. Germline CDR1 SGHTA, CDR2 FQGTGA. The CDR3 sequence is 12 residues long. CDR3 sequence (DNA): TGTGCCAGCAGCAAAGGTCCCGGGGAAGCTTTCTTT. Its protein is CASSKGPGEAFF.

For this clonotype: Given a much more abundant clone one base away, this may be a read error. V usage is TRBV5-5 and J usage is TRBJ2-5, with 9 nucleotides matching TRBD2. Germline CDR1 and CDR2: SGHKS and YYEKEE (reference sequence). This CDR3 has 16 residues. The DNA for the CDR3 is TGTGCCAGCAGCCAATTAGCGGGAGAGTACCAAAAGACCCAGTACTTC. This codes for CASSQLAGEYQKTQYF.

There are many counts of this clonotype. This chain uses TRBV7-6 with TRBJ2-6; D may be TRBD1 (6 bases). Per germline, CDR1 SGHVS and CDR2 FNYEAQ. The CDR3 runs to 17 residues. The ends were cut back, 0 bases at V and 2 bases at J, with 11 bases in the middle. The CDR3 region is CASSLALAGAGANVLTF. For the CDR3, the DNA is TGTGCCAGCAGCTTAGCCCTAGCAGGGGCTGGGGCCAACGTCCTGACTTTC.

V gene TRBV2 combines with J gene TRBJ2-1; maybe TRBD2 (6 bases). Trimming took 8 bases from V and 4 from J, leaving 12 bases between them. CDR3 length: 13 residues. Germline assignment: CDR1 SNHLY and CDR2 FYNNEI. CDR3 residues: CASGTQSYNEQFF. The DNA of the CDR3 is TGTGCCAGCGGGACTCAATCTTACAATGAGCAGTTCTTC.

Many counts were recorded for this clonotype. The chain couples TRBV7-2 to TRBJ1-2, with no clear D. Germline V gene lookup returns CDR1 SGHTA and CDR2 FQGNSA. V was cut by 6 bases and J by 7 bases, with 9 bases left in between. The CDR3 contains 11 residues. The CDR3 spells CASRQAVGYTF. The CDR3 bases are TGTGCCAGCAGGCAAGCCGTTGGCTACACCTTC.

This clonotype was seen ten or more times. The rearrangement joins TRBV7-8 to TRBJ2-1; D is undetermined. The CDR3 contains 16 residues. The V end lost 3 bases, the J end lost 0 bases, and 12 bases lay between the germline ends. Germline V gene sequence: CDR1 SGHVS, CDR2 FQNEAQ. CDR3: CASSFSRSTSYNEQFF. CDR3 DNA sequence: TGTGCCAGCAGCTTCTCCAGGAGTACCTCCTACAATGAGCAGTTCTTC.

Many counts were recorded for this clonotype. The chain joins TRBV6-2 or TRBV6-3 to TRBJ1-4; maybe TRBD1 (5 bases). Trimming left V 6 bases short and J 11 bases short, with 25 bases between. The CDR3 has 16 amino acids. Per germline, CDR1 MNHEY and CDR2 SVGEGT. This CDR3 is CASSPLLRPAGEKLFF. The DNA for the CDR3 is TGTGCCAGCAGCCCACTTCTTCGACCCGCGGGGGAGAAACTGTTTTTT.

This clonotype has a count of ten or more. The chain couples TRBV7-3 to TRBJ2-3, with D possibly TRBD2 on 6 matching bases. The CDR3 spans 14 residues. V was clipped by 5 bases and J by 1 base, with 10 bases between them. Germline-derived CDR1 and CDR2 are SGHTA and FQGTGA. This CDR3 reads CASSRSGGTDTQYF. In nucleotides, the CDR3 is TGTGCCAGCAGCAGGTCGGGAGGCACAGATACGCAGTATTTT.

This clonotype appeared a few times. This chain links TRBV28 with TRBJ1-1; a weak D match, TRBD1 (6 bases). V lost 5 bases to trimming and J lost 3 bases, with 16 bases between them. Per germline, CDR1 MDHEN and CDR2 SYDVKM. This CDR3 has 15 amino acids. CDR3 bases: TGTGCCAGCAGTCCTCTCGGGGGCTCGGACACTGAAGCTTTCTTT. Translating gives CASSPLGGSDTEAFF.

The table lists this clonotype with many counts. The chain links TRBV7-2 to TRBJ2-3, with TRBD2 matching 10 bases. The CDR3 length is 16 residues. Unmatched junction bases numbered 2, after V lost 2 bases and J lost 0 bases. CDR1 is SGHTA, CDR2 FQGNSA, per germline. CDR3 protein: CASSLQGLASTDTQYF. CDR3 DNA sequence: TGTGCCAGCAGCTTACAGGGACTAGCGAGCACAGATACGCAGTATTTT.

This clonotype was seen at least ten times. The V call is TRBV5-1, the J call TRBJ1-1; 7 positions agree with TRBD1. The trim removed 4 bases at V and 3 bases at J, leaving 6 bases unmatched. The CDR3 is 14 residues long. CDR1 and CDR2 (germline): SGHRS, YFSETQ. The DNA of the CDR3 is TGCGCCAGCAGCGCACCGGGACAGTACACTGAAGCTTTCTTT. It encodes CASSAPGQYTEAFF.

In this sample, this clonotype turned up many times. The chain recombines TRBV7-9 with TRBJ2-1; either TRBD1 or TRBD2 may fit D (5 bases each). V was cut by 6 bases and J by 0 bases, with 9 bases left in between. The length of the CDR3 is 14 residues. Germline loops: CDR1 SEHNR, CDR2 FQNEAQ (reference sequence). The chain's CDR3 is CASSSGHSYNEQFF. The CDR3 bases are TGTGCCAGCAGTTCGGGGCACTCCTACAATGAGCAGTTCTTC.

This clonotype was seen repeatedly, ten times or more. V and J are TRBV7-2 and TRBJ2-2; 10 nucleotides align to TRBD1. After removal of 3 bases from V and 6 bases from J, the junction contained 10 bases not matched to a gene. In germline, CDR1 is SGHTA, CDR2 FQGNSA. The length of the CDR3 is 17 residues. The CDR3 DNA follows: TGTGCCAGCAGCTTGCGGAAAACCGGGACAGGGGCCGGGGAGCTGTTTTTT. Translation: CASSLRKTGTGAGELFF. Variable domain in full (rest from reference TRBV7-2 and TRBJ2-2): GAGVSQSPSNKVTEKGKDVELRCDPISGHTALYWYRQSLGQGLEFLIYFQGNSAPDKSGLPSDRFSAERTGGSVSTLTIQRTQQEDSAVYLCASSLRKTGTGAGELFFGEGSRLTVL.

This clonotype occurred a few times. The CDR3 bases are TGTGCCACCGGCGGGGGGAGCTCCTACAATGAGCAGTTCTTC. Protein sequence: CATGGGSSYNEQFF. V is TRBV24-1 and J is TRBJ2-1; 8 bases agree with TRBD2. This CDR3 region has 14 residues. Trimming at V came to 9 bases and at J to 0 bases, leaving 3 bases not matched to a gene. From germline, CDR1 is KGHDR and CDR2 SFDVKD.

The rearrangement joins TRBV29-1 to TRBJ2-1; 9 positions match TRBD2. V shed 6 bases and J 8 bases; nucleotides not matched to a gene: 14. The CDR3 length is 15 residues. Germline-derived CDR1 and CDR2 are SQVTM and ANQGSEA. CDR3 bases: TGCAGCGTCGTGGGGGGCGGGAGGGCCACCGATGAGCAGTTCTTC. This gives the protein CSVVGGGRATDEQFF.

In this sample, this clonotype turned up many times. The V call is TRBV25-1, the J call TRBJ2-3; maybe TRBD2 (7 bases). V lost 3 bases, J lost 1 base, and 17 bases lay in between. Germline loops: CDR1 MGHDK, CDR2 SYGVNS. This CDR3 is built from 17 residues. The CDR3 region is CASSDSLGGGRTDTQYF. DNA for the CDR3: TGTGCCAGCAGTGATTCTCTGGGAGGGGGACGCACAGATACGCAGTATTTT.

V and J are TRBV25-1 and TRBJ1-2; no clear D. Germline CDR1 reads MGHDK; CDR2 reads SYGVNS. This CDR3 contains 14 residues. Trimming stripped 2 bases from V and 6 bases from J, with 13 bases between. This chain's CDR3 is CASSEPGWGHGYTF. The CDR3 DNA follows: TGTGCCAGCAGTGAACCAGGCTGGGGTCATGGCTACACCTTC.

V usage is TRBV10-3 and J usage is TRBJ1-1; D is unresolved. The length of the CDR3 is 13 residues. V shed 4 bases and J shed 2 bases, with 8 bases lying between them. The germline V gene encodes CDR1 ENHRY and CDR2 SYGVKD. The DNA of the CDR3 is TGTGCCATCAGTGGGGGAATCAACACTGAAGCTTTCTTT. Amino acid sequence: CAISGGINTEAFF.

This clonotype was counted only a few times. The CDR3 DNA reads TGCAGCGCCGTTTCAGGGCCAAACTATGGCTACACCTTC. Its protein product is CSAVSGPNYGYTF. V gene TRBV29-1 combines with J gene TRBJ1-2; D is possibly TRBD1 (5 bases). The CDR3 contains 13 residues. V was pared by 7 bases and J by 2 bases, with 14 bases between. Germline V gene data show CDR1 as SQVTM and CDR2 as ANQGSEA.

The rearrangement links TRBV12-3 or TRBV12-4 to TRBJ1-2; D might be TRBD1 (5 bases). CDR3 length: 15 residues. The V and J ends lost 3 bases and 4 bases respectively, with 15 bases between them. CDR3 protein: CASSLVGGITYGYTF. The CDR3 DNA sequence: TGTGCCAGCAGTTTGGTGGGGGGGATTACCTATGGCTACACCTTC.

This clonotype was seen many times. The chain joins TRBV7-9 to TRBJ2-1; D gene ambiguous. Per germline, CDR1 SEHNR and CDR2 FQNEAQ (reference sequence). V lost 1 base to trimming and J lost 4 bases, with 8 bases between them. The CDR3 has 14 residues. The DNA of the CDR3 is TGTGCCAGCAGCTTAGGGGCCGCTTACAATGAGCAGTTCTTC. It translates to CASSLGAAYNEQFF.

This clonotype was observed at least ten times. The V and J genes are TRBV7-2 and TRBJ2-2; D ambiguous. Germline V CDR1 and CDR2: SGHTA, FQGNSA. The CDR3 sequence is 15 residues long. Trimming took off 7 bases at V and 1 base at J, with 13 bases between the two ends. CDR3 loop: CASTRQLLNTGELFF. DNA for the CDR3: TGTGCCAGCACAAGGCAACTCTTGAACACCGGGGAGCTGTTTTTT.

The genes are TRBV11-3 and TRBJ2-1; 10 bases line up with TRBD2. The CDR3 covers 15 residues. Germline assignment: CDR1 SGHNT and CDR2 YENEEA. With 10 bases clipped from V and 5 bases from J, the junction kept 11 bases outside the gene matches. The CDR3 DNA reads TGTGCCACCTCCTCGACCGGGACTAGCGACAATGAGCAGTTCTTC. Translation: CATSSTGTSDNEQFF.

This clonotype was seen a handful of times. This chain uses TRBV6-1 with TRBJ1-1; a weak D match, TRBD1 (5 bases). The germline gives CDR1 MNHNS, CDR2 SASEGT. This CDR3 comprises 15 residues. V gave up 5 bases and J gave up 4 bases, with 17 bases separating them. CDR3 protein: CASSQPRGDGTEAFF. The DNA for the CDR3 is TGTGCCAGCAGTCAGCCCCGGGGGGATGGCACTGAAGCTTTCTTT.

This clonotype was observed many times. The V gene is TRBV20-1, the J gene TRBJ2-1; D uncertain. The CDR3 has 12 residues. The V end was cut by 0 bases, the J end by 4 bases, with 4 bases between. Germline V gives CDR1 DFQATT, CDR2 SNEGSKA (reference sequence). CDR3 DNA sequence: TGCAGTGCTAGAGAGAATTACAATGAGCAGTTCTTC. Amino acid sequence: CSARENYNEQFF.